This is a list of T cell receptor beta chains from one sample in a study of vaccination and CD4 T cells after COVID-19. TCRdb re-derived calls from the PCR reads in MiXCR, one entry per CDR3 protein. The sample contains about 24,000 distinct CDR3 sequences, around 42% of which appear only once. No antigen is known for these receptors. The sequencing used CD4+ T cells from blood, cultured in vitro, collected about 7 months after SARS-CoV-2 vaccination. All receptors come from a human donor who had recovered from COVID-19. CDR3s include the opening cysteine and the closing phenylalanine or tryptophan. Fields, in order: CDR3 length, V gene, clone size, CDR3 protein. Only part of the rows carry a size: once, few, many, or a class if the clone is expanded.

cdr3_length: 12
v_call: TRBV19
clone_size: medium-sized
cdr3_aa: CASSRSISGYTF

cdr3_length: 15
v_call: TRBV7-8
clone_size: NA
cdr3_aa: CASSLELQAYNEQFF

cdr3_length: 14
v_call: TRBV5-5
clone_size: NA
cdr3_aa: CASSSGTVPDTQYF

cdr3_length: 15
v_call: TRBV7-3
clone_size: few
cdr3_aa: CASSLVGQAGETQYF

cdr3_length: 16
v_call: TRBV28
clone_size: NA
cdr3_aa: CASSPDRGQTNSPLHF

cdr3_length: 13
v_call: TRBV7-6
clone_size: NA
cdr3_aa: CASSRLEGKTQYF

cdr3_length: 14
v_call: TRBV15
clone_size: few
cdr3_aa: CATSRGGSSYEQYF

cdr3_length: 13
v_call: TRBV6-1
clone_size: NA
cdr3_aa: CASSEAPGSEAFF

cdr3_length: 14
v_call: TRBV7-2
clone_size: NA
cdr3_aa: CASSLRQGDQPQHF

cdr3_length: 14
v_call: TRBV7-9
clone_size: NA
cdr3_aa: CASSIGLAKNEQFF

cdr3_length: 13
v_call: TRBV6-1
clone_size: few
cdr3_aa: CASSRDSTETQYF

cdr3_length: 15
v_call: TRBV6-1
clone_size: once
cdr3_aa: CASSLRQGWNTEAFF

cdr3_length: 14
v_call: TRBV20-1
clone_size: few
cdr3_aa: CSASQGAMNTEAFF

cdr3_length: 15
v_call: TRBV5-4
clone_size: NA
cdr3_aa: CASSPQDRRSDTQYF

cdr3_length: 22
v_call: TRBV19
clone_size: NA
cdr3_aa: CASSIGPVGLAGRGGVYNEQFF

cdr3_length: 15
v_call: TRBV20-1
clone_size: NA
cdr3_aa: CSARPSIVGNSPLHF

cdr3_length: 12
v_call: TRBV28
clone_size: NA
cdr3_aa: CASSLWGYGYTF

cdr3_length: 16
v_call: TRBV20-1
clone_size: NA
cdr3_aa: CSARDFVLGTSREQYF

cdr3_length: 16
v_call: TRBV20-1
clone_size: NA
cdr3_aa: CSARSPGSGRANEQFF

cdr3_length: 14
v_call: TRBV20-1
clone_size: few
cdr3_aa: CSAPGGALQETQYF

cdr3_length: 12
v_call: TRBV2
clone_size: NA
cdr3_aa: CASSQGNYGYTF

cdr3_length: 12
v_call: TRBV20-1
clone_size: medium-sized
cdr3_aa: CSASRVNQPQHF

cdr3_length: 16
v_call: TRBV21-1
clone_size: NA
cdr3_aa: CASSKVETRKSYEQYF

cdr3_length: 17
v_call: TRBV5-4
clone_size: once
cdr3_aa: CASSFLPPSGSVKTQYF

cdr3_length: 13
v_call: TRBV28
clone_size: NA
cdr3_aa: CASNSHDLNTQYF

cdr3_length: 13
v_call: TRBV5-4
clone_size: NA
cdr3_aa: CASSRTGNYEQYF

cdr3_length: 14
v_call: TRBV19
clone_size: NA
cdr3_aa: CASSMGQGADTQYF

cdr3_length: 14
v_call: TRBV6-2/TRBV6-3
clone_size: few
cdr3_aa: CASSLRAGGDEQYF

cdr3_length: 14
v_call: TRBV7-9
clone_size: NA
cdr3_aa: CASSFGGTQETQYF

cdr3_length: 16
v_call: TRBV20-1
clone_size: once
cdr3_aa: CSAPGLAGDPSYEQYF

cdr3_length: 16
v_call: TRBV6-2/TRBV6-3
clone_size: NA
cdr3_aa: CASSGGPGQEQETQYF

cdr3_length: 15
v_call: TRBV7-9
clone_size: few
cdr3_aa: CASSRQGADTGELFF

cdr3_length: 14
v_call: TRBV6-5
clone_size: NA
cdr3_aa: CASSYWSANEKLFF

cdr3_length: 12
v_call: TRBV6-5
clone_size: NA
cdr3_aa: CASSYSEETQYF

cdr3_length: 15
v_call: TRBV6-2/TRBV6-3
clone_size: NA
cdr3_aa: CASMGTPGASYEQYF

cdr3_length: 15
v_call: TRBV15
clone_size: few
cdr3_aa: CATSRGFLPNYGYTF

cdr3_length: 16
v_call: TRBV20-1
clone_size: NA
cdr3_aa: CSARDQKGRANNEQFF

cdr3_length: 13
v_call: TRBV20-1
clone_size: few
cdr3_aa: CSARWDRGYEQYF

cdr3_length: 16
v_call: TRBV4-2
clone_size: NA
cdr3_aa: CASSRPTGASNYGYTF

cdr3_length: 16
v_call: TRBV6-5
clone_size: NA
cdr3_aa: CASSSILAVNTDTQYF

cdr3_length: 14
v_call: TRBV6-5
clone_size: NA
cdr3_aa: CASSYSRGGYGYTF

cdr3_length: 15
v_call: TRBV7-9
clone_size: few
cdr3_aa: CASSLAGLGPYEQYF

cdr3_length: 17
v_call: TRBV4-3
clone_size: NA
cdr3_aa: CASSQDTGGLGWYEQFF

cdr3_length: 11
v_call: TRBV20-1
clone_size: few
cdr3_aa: CSPIVYNEQFF

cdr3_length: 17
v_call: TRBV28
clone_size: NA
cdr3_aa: CASSFPLGENSYNEQFF

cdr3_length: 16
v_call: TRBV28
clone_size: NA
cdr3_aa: CASSSPRGIRGETQYF

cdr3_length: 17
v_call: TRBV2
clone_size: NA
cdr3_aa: CASRSPGVRGESYGYTF

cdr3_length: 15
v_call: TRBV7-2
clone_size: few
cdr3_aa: CASSLSWTGVYEQYF

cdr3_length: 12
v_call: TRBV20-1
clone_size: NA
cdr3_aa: CSTPTSGREQYF

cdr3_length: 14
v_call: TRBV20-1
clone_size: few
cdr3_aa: CSASYDASINEQFF

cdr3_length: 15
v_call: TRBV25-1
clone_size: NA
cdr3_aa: CASSPRGAGQETQYF

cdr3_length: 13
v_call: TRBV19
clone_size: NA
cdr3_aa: CASSQDRVRGYTF

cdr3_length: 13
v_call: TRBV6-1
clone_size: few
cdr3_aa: CASSKGLAYEQFF

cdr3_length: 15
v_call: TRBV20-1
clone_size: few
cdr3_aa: CSARDRGYSNQPQHF

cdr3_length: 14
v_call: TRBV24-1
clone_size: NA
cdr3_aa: CATSESDSTYEQYF

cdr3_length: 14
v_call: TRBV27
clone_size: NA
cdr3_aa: CASRKTGMNTEAFF

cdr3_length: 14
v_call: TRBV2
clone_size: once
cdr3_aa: CASSYGGGSTEAFF